The T cell receptor beta chain described here comes from a study of blood T cell repertoires in COVID-19. Overall study context: Collection of acute and convalescent COVID-19 samples took place in the United States, Italy and Spain.

TCRdb's copy holds only in-frame clones and misses some; the assay was immunoSEQ multiplex PCR. Among tens of thousands of clones listed, 80% to 90% were seen once. The CDR3 is made up of 14 amino acids. The V end was cut by 2 bases, the J end by 12 bases, with 19 bases between. Germline CDR1 reads SNHLY; CDR2 reads FYNNEI. This sequence joins TRBV2 and TRBJ1-2, with a possible D match to TRBD1 (5 bases). This clonotype was sampled from a human donor in a cohort sampled during active COVID-19. Sequencing input: peripheral blood. CDR3 coding DNA: TGTGCCAGCAGTGAAACACCGGGACTGATCGTTAACACCTTC. Translation: CASSETPGLIVNTF.